This T cell receptor beta chain was recorded in a study of control samples from healthy donors and cancer patients. V lost 4 bases and J lost 2; bases outside the gene matches: 3. Germline V gives CDR1 SGDLS, CDR2 YYNGEE. The CDR3 runs 14 residues. The protocol was immunoSEQ multiplex PCR, while the TCRdb copy is restricted to in-frame clones and leaves out a portion. The sample records under 200,000 clones, roughly 95% being singletons. This TCR came from a woman in her thirties in good health. The sample comprised blood. V gene TRBV9 combines with J gene TRBJ2-3; 8 bases map to TRBD1. The CDR3 nucleotides are TGTGCCAGCAGCATGGACAGGGACACAGATACGCAGTATTTT. This translates into CASSMDRDTDTQYF.